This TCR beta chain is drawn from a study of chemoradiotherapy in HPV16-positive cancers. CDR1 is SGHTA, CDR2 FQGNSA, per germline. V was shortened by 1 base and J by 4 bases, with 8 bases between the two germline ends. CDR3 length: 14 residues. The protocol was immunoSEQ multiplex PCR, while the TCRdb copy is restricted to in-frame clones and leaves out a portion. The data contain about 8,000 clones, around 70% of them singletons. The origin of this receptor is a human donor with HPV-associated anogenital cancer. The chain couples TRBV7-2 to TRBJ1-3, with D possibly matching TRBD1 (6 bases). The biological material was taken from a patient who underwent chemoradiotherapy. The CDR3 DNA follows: TGTGCCAGCAGCTTAGGGACAGCCGGAAACACCATATATTTT. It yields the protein CASSLGTAGNTIYF.